The 25 T cell receptor beta chains given below trace back to one sample, sequenced in a study of CD8 T cell repertoires and HIV-1 epitope variants. The table came from immunoSEQ multiplex PCR; TCRdb's copy has only in-frame clones and leaves some out. The sample shows 80,000 to 95,000 clones, more than 65% of them seen only once. The sequenced material came from uncultured baseline CD8+ T cells from peripheral blood mononuclear cells (PBMCs). The source of these receptors is a male donor with HIV.

The V call is TRBV30, the J call TRBJ2-5; a weak D match, TRBD2 (5 bases). The CDR3 totals 11 residues. Germline loops: CDR1 GTSNPN, CDR2 SVGIG (reference sequence). Trimming left V 8 bases short and J 4 bases short, with 11 bases between. Here the CDR3 reads CAREGRETQYF. CDR3 coding DNA: TGTGCCAGAGAGGGAAGAGAGACCCAGTACTTC.

This clone was detected a few times. This sequence joins TRBV15 and TRBJ2-1; D tentatively reads TRBD1 or TRBD2 (5 bases each). Looked up from germline, CDR1 is LNHNV and CDR2 is YYDKDF (reference sequence). Between the trimmed V and J ends, which lost 3 bases and 8 bases, there was a span of 17 bases. The CDR3 has 15 amino acids. For the CDR3, the DNA is TGTGCCACCAGCAGCACATTGGGGCTAGCTTATGAGCAGTTCTTC. Translation gives CATSSTLGLAYEQFF.

The chain couples TRBV28 to TRBJ2-1; TRBD2 is a possible D gene (6 bases). Between the trimmed V and J ends, which lost 2 bases and 7 bases, there was a span of 18 bases. CDR3 length: 16 residues. CDR1 and CDR2 (germline): MDHEN, SYDVKM. CDR3 in amino acids: CASSLGGPSSRNEQFF. CDR3 DNA: TGTGCCAGCAGTTTAGGAGGGCCTAGCAGTCGGAATGAGCAGTTCTTC.

The gene calls are TRBV9 and TRBJ1-4; TRBD1 is a possible D gene (5 bases). Germline V gene sequence: CDR1 SGDLS, CDR2 YYNGEE. The CDR3 has 14 residues. Trimming removed 4 bases at V and 8 bases at J, with 15 bases between. The CDR3 loop reads CASSLRDGREKLFF. The CDR3 bases are TGTGCCAGCAGCCTGCGGGACGGTCGGGAAAAACTGTTTTTT.

DNA for the CDR3: TGTGCCAGCTCACCGCAAAGCGGGAGGGTCTCAGATACGCAGTATTTT. Its translation: CASSPQSGRVSDTQYF. This rearrangement joins TRBV18 to TRBJ2-3, with 10 bases aligning to TRBD2. Germline CDR1 is KGHSH and CDR2 is LQKENI. The length of the CDR3 is 16 residues. The V gene end was trimmed by 3 bases and the J gene end by 4 bases; junction bases not matched to a gene: 7.

This clone was observed a few times. The CDR3 DNA reads TGTGCCAGCAGTCTCTGGGTTGGCACAGATACGCAGTATTTT. Translating gives CASSLWVGTDTQYF. The V gene is TRBV6-5, the J gene TRBJ2-3; unclear D gene. This CDR3 is 14 amino acids long. Germline values: CDR1 MNHEY, CDR2 SVGAGI. The V end lost 5 bases, the J end lost 1 base, and 10 bases lay between the germline ends.

CDR3 residues: CASSQEGYEQFF. In DNA form, the CDR3 reads TGTGCCAGCAGCCAAGAGGGGTATGAGCAGTTCTTC. The chain recombines TRBV4-2 with TRBJ2-1; D unresolved. The CDR3 is made up of 12 amino acids. V gave up 0 bases and J gave up 8 bases, with 5 bases separating them. CDR1 and CDR2 (germline): LGHNA, YNFKEQ.

This chain links TRBV4-2 with TRBJ2-5; 9 bases match TRBD2. The CDR3 has 17 residues. With 6 bases clipped from V and 5 bases from J, the junction kept 16 bases outside the gene matches. Germline V gives CDR1 LGHNA, CDR2 YNFKEQ. The CDR3 protein is CASSPLAGGLYIETQYF. CDR3 DNA: TGTGCCAGCAGTCCTCTGGCGGGAGGGCTTTATATTGAGACCCAGTACTTC.

In this sample, this clone turned up a few times. The V gene is TRBV5-1, the J gene TRBJ2-3; 7 nucleotides match TRBD2. This CDR3 region has 13 residues. Germline lookup yields CDR1 SGHRS and CDR2 YFSETQ. Trimming cost V 0 bases and J 8 bases; bases outside gene matches: 3. CDR3 DNA: TGCGCCAGCAGCTTGGTGGCTAGCGGTACGCAGTATTTT. Amino acid sequence: CASSLVASGTQYF.

The V and J genes are TRBV19 and TRBJ2-1; D is perhaps TRBD2 (6 bases). The CDR3 length is 16 residues. Looked up from germline, CDR1 is LNHDA and CDR2 is SQIVND (reference sequence). V was shortened by 5 bases and J by 6 bases, with 20 bases between the two germline ends. CDR3 coding DNA: TGTGCCAGTAGTCCTTCGAGCGGAGGGGCCGGCAATGAGCAGTTCTTC. Its translation: CASSPSSGGAGNEQFF.

This clone has a handful of counts. This chain connects TRBV28 to TRBJ2-4, with D maybe TRBD2 (6 bases). The CDR3 runs 11 residues. Germline CDR1 reads MDHEN; CDR2 reads SYDVKM. The V and J ends lost 6 bases and 7 bases respectively, with 7 bases between them. The CDR3: CASRTSNIQYF. DNA for the CDR3: TGTGCCAGCAGGACTAGTAACATTCAGTACTTC. The full variable domain, rest sourced from reference TRBV28 and TRBJ2-4, is DVKVTQSSRYLVKRTGEKVFLECVQDMDHENMFWYRQDPGLGLRLIYFSYDVKMKEKGDIPEGYSVSREKKERFSLILESASTNQTSMYLCASRTSNIQYFGAGTRLSVL.

The chain recombines TRBV28 with TRBJ2-7; D unclear. Germline CDR1 and CDR2: MDHEN and SYDVKM. V shed 6 bases and J shed 0 bases, with 18 bases lying between them. This CDR3 comprises 16 residues. For the CDR3, the DNA is TGTGCCAGCAGCCCCGAGGAAAGGGCCAGCTCCTACGAGCAGTACTTC. Its translation: CASSPEERASSYEQYF.

The rearrangement links TRBV28 to TRBJ1-1; D uncertain. This CDR3 has 14 amino acids. V was cut by 2 bases and J by 4 bases, with 11 bases left in between. The germline CDR1 and CDR2 sequences are MDHEN and SYDVKM. CDR3 bases: TGTGCCAGCAGTTTAAACAGCCGGTTCACTGAAGCTTTCTTT. Translating gives CASSLNSRFTEAFF.

The sample holds many counts of this clone. J is TRBJ2-7 and V is TRBV28, with D perhaps given as TRBD1 or TRBD2 (5 bases each). V lost 5 bases and J lost 2, with 19 bases in between. The germline gives CDR1 MDHEN, CDR2 SYDVKM. This CDR3 has 16 residues. The CDR3 DNA sequence: TGTGCCAGCAGTGTAGCGAGAAAACAGGACACCTACGAGCAGTACTTC. Translation: CASSVARKQDTYEQYF.

There are a few counts of this clone. V usage is TRBV14 and J usage is TRBJ2-1, with D perhaps TRBD2 (5 bases). The V end lost 0 bases, the J end lost 14 bases, and 14 bases lay between the germline ends. The germline gives CDR1 SGHDN, CDR2 FVKESK. This CDR3 comprises 13 residues. The CDR3 region is CASSQEEHLREFF. CDR3 nucleotides: TGTGCCAGCAGCCAAGAAGAACATCTGAGGGAGTTCTTC. The whole variable domain, filled in from reference TRBV14 and TRBJ2-1, reads EAGVTQFPSHSVIEKGQTVTLRCDPISGHDNLYWYRRVMGKEIKFLLHFVKESKQDESGMPNNRFLAERTGGTYSTLKVQPAELEDSGVYFCASSQEEHLREFFGPGTRLTVL.

In this sample, this clone turned up once. This chain joins TRBV19 and TRBJ2-7; 13 bases line up with TRBD2. Germline CDR1 is LNHDA and CDR2 is SQIVND (reference sequence). CDR3 length: 15 residues. With V trimmed by 6 bases and J by 2 bases, 4 bases remained unmatched. The CDR3 spells CASRPGLAGTYEQYF. CDR3 bases: TGTGCCAGTAGACCGGGACTAGCGGGAACCTACGAGCAGTACTTC.

The CDR3 DNA reads TGTGCCAGCAGTGGAGGACAGAAGAACACTGAAGCTTTCTTT. Protein sequence: CASSGGQKNTEAFF. This rearrangement joins TRBV2 to TRBJ1-1; D may be TRBD1 (6 bases). From germline, CDR1 is SNHLY and CDR2 FYNNEI. The CDR3 totals 14 residues. The V gene lost 4 bases and the J gene lost 1 base, with 10 bases spanning the gap.

V usage is TRBV28 and J usage is TRBJ1-2, with D possibly TRBD1 on 5 matching bases. This CDR3 is 15 amino acids long. V was trimmed by 6 bases and J by 6 bases, leaving 20 bases between them. The V gene's germline CDR1 is MDHEN and CDR2 SYDVKM. This chain's CDR3 is CASRPELGRAHGYTF. CDR3 DNA: TGTGCCAGCAGACCCGAATTGGGCAGGGCTCATGGCTACACCTTC.

The chain employs TRBV5-6 and TRBJ2-2; D remains ambiguous. Germline values: CDR1 SGHDT, CDR2 YYEEEE. The CDR3 runs 15 residues. The V end lost 1 base, the J end lost 5 bases, and 12 bases lay between the germline ends. The CDR3 bases are TGTGCCAGCAGCTTGAATTGGTGGGAAACCGGGGAGCTGTTTTTT. Residues: CASSLNWWETGELFF.

The V and J genes are TRBV6-5 and TRBJ1-6; possible D gene TRBD1, 5 bases. The CDR3 is 14 amino acids. Looked up from germline, CDR1 is MNHEY and CDR2 is SVGAGI. V lost 6 bases and J lost 5, with 11 bases in between. The CDR3 coding sequence is TGTGCCAGCAGAATCGGGACCGATAATTCACCCCTCCACTTT. Its protein is CASRIGTDNSPLHF.

This clone showed up just a few times. J is TRBJ1-5 and V is TRBV5-1; D gene unclear. Looked up from germline, CDR1 is SGHRS and CDR2 is YFSETQ. The CDR3 covers 15 residues. The V end was cut by 0 bases, the J end by 4 bases, with 11 bases between. CDR3 in amino acids: CASSLDNQPNQPQHF. The CDR3 DNA reads TGCGCCAGCAGCTTGGATAACCAACCAAATCAGCCCCAGCATTTT. Supplemented by reference TRBV5-1 and TRBJ1-5, the full variable domain reads KAGVTQTPRYLIKTRGQQVTLSCSPISGHRSVSWYQQTPGQGLQFLFEYFSETQRNKGNFPGRFSGRQFSNSRSEMNVSTLELGDSALYLCASSLDNQPNQPQHFGDGTRLSIL.

The V gene is TRBV4-1, the J gene TRBJ1-2, with D tentatively TRBD1 (5 bases). Germline V lookup: CDR1 MGHRA, CDR2 YSYEKL. The CDR3 contains 15 residues. V was clipped by 3 bases and J by 5 bases, with 16 bases between them. The CDR3 region is CASSQSPIGGYGYTF. The DNA for the CDR3 is TGCGCCAGCAGCCAGTCACCAATTGGGGGTTATGGCTACACCTTC.

This CDR3 is CASSHRQGTSNEQFF. The CDR3 nucleotides read TGCGCCAGCAGCCATAGACAGGGGACAAGCAATGAGCAGTTCTTC. The chain employs TRBV4-3 and TRBJ2-1, with 8 nucleotides matching TRBD1. Per germline, CDR1 LGHNA and CDR2 YSLEER. CDR3 size: 15 residues. J lost 6 bases, V lost 3 bases, and 7 bases had no gene match.

This chain connects TRBV27 to TRBJ1-5, with 7 positions matching TRBD1. The length of the CDR3 is 14 residues. Germline CDR1 MNHEY, CDR2 SMNVEV (reference sequence). Unmatched junction bases numbered 4, after V lost 5 bases and J lost 3 bases. For the CDR3, the DNA is TGTGCCAGCAGTCCTGGACAGGTCAATCAGCCCCAGCATTTT. This sequence encodes CASSPGQVNQPQHF.

This chain uses TRBV28 with TRBJ1-2; D uncertain. In germline, CDR1 is MDHEN, CDR2 SYDVKM. There are 11 residues in the CDR3. Deletions cut 6 bases from V and 5 bases from J, with 7 bases between. CDR3 DNA: TGTGCCAGCAGCCACCGTTATGGCTACACCTTC. Its translation is CASSHRYGYTF.